This entry lists 26 T cell receptor beta chains sequenced from one sample in a study of metastatic and nonmetastatic thyroid tumors. TCRdb recomputed clones from the PCR reads via MiXCR. Of roughly 21,000 clones in the sample, about 30% were seen once. No patient received treatment before thyroid surgery. The specimen sequenced was tumor tissue. These receptors were collected from a male donor with papillary thyroid cancer or a benign thyroid nodule (not recorded which). Some clones in this sample may be carry-over from other donors' samples.

This chain connects TRBV18 to TRBJ2-7, with D maybe TRBD1 (5 bases). The CDR3 spans 15 residues. Trimming stripped 6 bases from V and 2 bases from J, with 17 bases between. From germline, CDR1 is KGHSH and CDR2 LQKENI. The CDR3 region has the DNA TGTGCCAGCTCTATGGGCAGGGTGGGGACCTACGAGCAGTACTTC. It translates to CASSMGRVGTYEQYF. The full variable domain, its missing parts supplied by reference TRBV18 and TRBJ2-7, is NAGVMQNPRHLVRRRGQEARLRCSPMKGHSHVYWYRQLPEEGLKFMVYLQKENIIDESGMPKERFSAEFPKEGPSILRIQQVVRGDSAAYFCASSMGRVGTYEQYFGPGTRLTVT.

Sample share makes this clone medium-sized. The DNA of the CDR3 is TGCGCCAGCAGCTTGCGAGGGGCAGGGCAGGTCAATGAAAAACTGTTTTTT. Amino acids: CASSLRGAGQVNEKLFF. This rearrangement joins TRBV5-1 to TRBJ1-4; possible D gene TRBD1, 5 bases. V lost 1 base and J lost 5, with 18 bases in between. The V gene's germline CDR1 is SGHRS and CDR2 YFSETQ. The CDR3 runs 17 residues.

This clone was counted between two and nine times. The chain is built from TRBV27 and TRBJ2-3; TRBD2 might be the D (5 bases). Per the germline V gene, CDR1 is MNHEY and CDR2 is SMNVEV (reference sequence). The CDR3 covers 14 residues. The V gene lost 3 bases and the J gene lost 1 base, with 8 bases spanning the gap. CDR3 in amino acids: CASSLAAGTDTQYF. The CDR3 coding sequence is TGTGCCAGCAGTTTGGCAGCGGGCACAGATACGCAGTATTTT.

At least ten counts were recorded for this clone. A read error is possible here, since a much larger clone lies one base away. This sample also contains other DNA sequences that code for the same CDR3. The chain links TRBV19 to TRBJ1-1, with D unresolved. The CDR3 is 13 amino acids. CDR1 is LNHDA and CDR2 is SQIVND in the germline V gene (reference sequence). The CDR3 DNA follows: TGTGCCAGTAGTATTTGGGTGAATACTGAAGCTTTCTTT. It is translated as CASSIWVNTEAFF.

This chain joins TRBV20-1 and TRBJ2-7; no clear D gene. The CDR3 totals 13 residues. From germline, CDR1 is DFQATT and CDR2 SNEGSKA (reference sequence). V lost 6 bases and J 3 bases, leaving 15 bases between the germline ends. CDR3 residues: CSASGPTHYEQYF. CDR3 DNA: TGCAGTGCCTCCGGGCCGACTCACTACGAGCAGTACTTC.

The J gene is TRBJ2-7, the V gene TRBV20-1, with D unclear. The V end lost 0 bases, the J end lost 1 base, and 22 bases lay between the germline ends. This CDR3 region has 18 residues. The V gene's germline CDR1 is DFQATT and CDR2 SNEGSKA (reference sequence). The CDR3 DNA is TGCAGTGCTAGAGACCACGGACGGAGAGAGCCCGTGTCCTACGAGCAGTACTTC. Amino acid sequence: CSARDHGRREPVSYEQYF.

This clone turned up a few times. The genes are TRBV6-5 and TRBJ2-1; tentative D call: TRBD2 (6 bases). The germline CDR1 and CDR2 sequences are MNHEY and SVGAGI. The CDR3 sequence is 15 residues long. Trimming pared 1 base from V and 3 bases from J, leaving 10 bases between. This chain's CDR3 is CASSYWASDYNEQFF. The CDR3 region has the DNA TGTGCCAGCAGTTACTGGGCTAGCGACTACAATGAGCAGTTCTTC.

By share of the sample, this clone is medium-sized. This sequence joins TRBV6-1 and TRBJ2-1; D not certain. Germline CDR1 is MNHNS and CDR2 is SASEGT. The CDR3 is made up of 12 amino acids. The V and J ends lost 0 bases and 7 bases respectively, with 4 bases between them. The CDR3 loop is CASSEAPNEQFF. CDR3 in DNA: TGTGCCAGCAGTGAAGCACCGAATGAGCAGTTCTTC.

This clone was picked up a small number of times. V gene TRBV19 combines with J gene TRBJ1-6; 8 nucleotides agree with TRBD1. J lost 10 bases, V lost 9 bases, and 5 bases had no gene match. This CDR3 is built from 12 residues. CDR1 and CDR2 (germline): LNHDA, SQIVND (reference sequence). The CDR3 here is CASGQGESPLHF. The CDR3 nucleotides are TGTGCCAGCGGACAGGGTGAATCACCCCTCCACTTT.

J is TRBJ2-7 and V is TRBV5-5, with 10 bases identical to TRBD1. V shed 0 bases and J 4 bases; nucleotides not matched to a gene: 4. The CDR3 extends over 15 amino acids. Germline V gives CDR1 SGHKS, CDR2 YYEKEE (reference sequence). The CDR3 nucleotides read TGTGCCAGCAGCTTGGCCGGGACAGGGGTGTACGAGCAGTACTTC. Amino acid sequence: CASSLAGTGVYEQYF.

The J gene is TRBJ2-7, the V gene TRBV7-2; no clear D. This CDR3 is built from 12 residues. The V gene's germline CDR1 is SGHTA and CDR2 FQGNSA. Trimming took 1 base from V and 7 from J, leaving 8 bases between them. The CDR3 reads CASSLDPGEQYF. Here the CDR3 DNA reads TGTGCCAGCAGCTTAGACCCCGGGGAGCAGTACTTC.

The chain recombines TRBV11-2 with TRBJ1-1, with D possibly being TRBD1 (5 bases). Germline CDR1 SGHAT, CDR2 FQNNGV. V lost 3 bases and J 0 bases, leaving 11 bases between the germline ends. The CDR3 sequence is 15 residues long. In nucleotides, the CDR3 is TGTGCCAGCAGCTTTTCAGGGCCCATGAACACTGAAGCTTTCTTT. Translated: CASSFSGPMNTEAFF.

The chain joins TRBV4-1 to TRBJ2-7; 7 nucleotides line up with TRBD1. V lost 0 bases and J lost 1; bases outside the gene matches: 6. This CDR3 comprises 16 residues. CDR1 is MGHRA and CDR2 is YSYEKL in the germline V gene. CDR3 loop: CASSQEWGQPSYEQYF. DNA of the CDR3: TGCGCCAGCAGCCAAGAATGGGGACAGCCGTCCTACGAGCAGTACTTC.

A few counts support this clone. V usage is TRBV6-1 and J usage is TRBJ1-1; D is uncertain. V gave up 9 bases and J gave up 2 bases, with 10 bases separating them. The CDR3 consists of 12 residues. The germline gives CDR1 MNHNS, CDR2 SASEGT. CDR3 loop: CARLPRNTEAFF. The CDR3 coding sequence is TGTGCCAGGCTACCCCGAAACACTGAAGCTTTCTTT.

This sequence joins TRBV5-1 and TRBJ1-1; 9 nucleotides line up with TRBD1. The CDR3 sequence is 15 residues long. Trimming at V came to 0 bases and at J to 4 bases, leaving 4 bases not matched to a gene. Germline CDR1 and CDR2: SGHRS and YFSETQ. The CDR3 DNA is TGCGCCAGCAGCTTGGGAGGGACAGGGTCCACTGAAGCTTTCTTT. Residues: CASSLGGTGSTEAFF. The full variable domain, in which reference TRBV5-1 and TRBJ1-1 provide the parts outside the CDR3, is KAGVTQTPRYLIKTRGQQVTLSCSPISGHRSVSWYQQTPGQGLQFLFEYFSETQRNKGNFPGRFSGRQFSNSRSEMNVSTLELGDSALYLCASSLGGTGSTEAFFGQGTRLTVV.

By proportion, this clone is medium-sized. The rearrangement joins TRBV20-1 to TRBJ2-3, with a possible D match to TRBD2 (7 bases). The V end lost 8 bases, the J end lost 3 bases, and 18 bases lay between the germline ends. The CDR3 has 14 amino acids. Germline V gene data show CDR1 as DFQATT and CDR2 as SNEGSKA (reference sequence). The CDR3 is CSPGGGRGTDTQYF. Here the CDR3 DNA reads TGCAGTCCCGGTGGGGGGAGGGGGACAGATACGCAGTATTTT.

The chain is built from TRBV28 and TRBJ1-1, with 7 bases matching TRBD1. The trim removed 2 bases at V and 6 bases at J, leaving 12 bases unmatched. The CDR3 totals 16 residues. CDR1 is MDHEN, CDR2 SYDVKM, per germline. The CDR3 region is CASSLDQGVGYAEAFF. CDR3 coding DNA: TGTGCCAGCAGTTTAGATCAGGGGGTGGGCTACGCTGAAGCTTTCTTT.

In this sample, this clone turned up many times. V gene TRBV7-9 combines with J gene TRBJ1-2; D is possibly TRBD1 (6 bases). Germline CDR1 SEHNR, CDR2 FQNEAQ (reference sequence). The CDR3 covers 15 residues. Trimming pared 1 base from V and 1 base from J, leaving 10 bases between. The CDR3 loop is CASSLEGHLNYGYTF. CDR3 in DNA: TGTGCCAGCAGCTTAGAGGGACATCTTAACTATGGCTACACCTTC.

This sequence joins TRBV7-2 and TRBJ2-7; D remains ambiguous. CDR3 length equals 13 residues. V lost 9 bases and J lost 3, with 15 bases in between. Per the germline V gene, CDR1 is SGHTA and CDR2 is FQGNSA. CDR3 in DNA: TGTGCCAGTAGCCTCGGGCCTCTCTACGAGCAGTACTTC. Its protein product is CASSLGPLYEQYF.

The DNA for the CDR3 is TGTGCCAGCAGTAGAGAGGGGACAGGCTCCTACGAGCAGTACTTC. Protein sequence: CASSREGTGSYEQYF. The gene calls are TRBV6-1 and TRBJ2-7, with 8 bases fitting TRBD1. The CDR3 is made up of 15 amino acids. The V segment lost 5 bases and the J segment 0 bases; nucleotides outside the gene matches: 6. Germline lookup yields CDR1 MNHNS and CDR2 SASEGT.

The chain links TRBV5-1 to TRBJ1-4; D is ambiguous. Germline V lookup: CDR1 SGHRS, CDR2 YFSETQ. Trimming took off 7 bases at V and 5 bases at J, with 15 bases between the two ends. The CDR3 totals 14 residues. Here the CDR3 DNA reads TGCGCCAGCGGCAGAGAAGGTGTAAATGAAAAACTGTTTTTT. Its translation is CASGREGVNEKLFF.

This clone has a handful of counts. This chain uses TRBV2 with TRBJ1-6; D not resolved. With 4 bases removed from V and 9 bases from J, the gap between germline ends came to 16 bases. From germline, CDR1 is SNHLY and CDR2 FYNNEI. The CDR3 is made up of 15 amino acids. The CDR3 bases are TGTGCCAGCAGTGTCCCCGTATTGGGTATTTCACCCCTCCACTTT. It translates to CASSVPVLGISPLHF.

This clone was found a few times. The V call is TRBV6-1, the J call TRBJ1-5; 10 nucleotides agree with TRBD1. CDR1 and CDR2 (germline): MNHNS, SASEGT. The CDR3 has 17 residues. Losses at the gene ends were 7 bases for V and 0 bases for J; bases not matched to a gene: 9. CDR3 sequence reads: CASIPGQGLYSNQPQHF. DNA of the CDR3: TGTGCCAGCATTCCGGGACAGGGGTTATATAGCAATCAGCCCCAGCATTTT.

This clone is classed as medium-sized (0.01 to 0.1%). The rearrangement joins TRBV27 to TRBJ2-2; the D is unclear. The length of the CDR3 is 13 residues. CDR1 is MNHEY, CDR2 SMNVEV, per germline (reference sequence). Between the trimmed V and J ends, which lost 4 bases and 3 bases, there was a span of 6 bases. The CDR3 coding sequence is TGTGCCAGCAGTTCCCATCACACCGGGGAGCTGTTTTTT. Translating it yields CASSSHHTGELFF.

The V and J genes are TRBV9 and TRBJ2-7; 14 nucleotides align to TRBD2. Germline CDR1 and CDR2: SGDLS and YYNGEE. This CDR3 spans 17 amino acids. The ends lost 4 bases at V and 5 bases at J; junction bases unmatched: 11. Here the CDR3 reads CASSPGTSGSLLDEQYF. The CDR3 coding sequence is TGTGCCAGCAGCCCCGGGACTAGCGGGAGCCTGTTGGACGAGCAGTACTTC.

The gene calls are TRBV11-3 and TRBJ1-6; 9 bases fit TRBD1. V lost 1 base, J lost 9 bases, and 4 bases stayed unmatched. Germline assignment: CDR1 SGHNT and CDR2 YENEEA. The CDR3 runs to 15 residues. CDR3 nucleotides: TGTGCCAGCAGCTTAGCGACAGGGGGTAGTTCACCCCTCCACTTT. Protein product: CASSLATGGSSPLHF.